The sequence of this TCR beta chain was determined in a study of blood T cell repertoires in COVID-19. This clone was counted only a few times. Looked up from germline, CDR1 is LGHDT and CDR2 is YNNKEL (reference sequence). With 5 bases clipped from V and 3 bases from J, the junction kept 12 bases outside the gene matches. The CDR3 has 17 amino acids. Study processing details: Amplification from reference gene primers served as the basis for estimated nucleated cell counts. Only in-frame clones appear in the TCRdb table, and some are missing; sequencing was by immunoSEQ multiplex PCR. That table furnishes V, J and clone size, whereas the DNA furnished D and trimming. The data contain 97,000 or so clones, 70% to 90% of them singletons.

Sequenced input: peripheral blood. The source of this sequence is a man aged 45-65 years with active COVID-19. The chain links TRBV3-1 (or the pseudogene TRBV3-2) to TRBJ1-3, with 8 nucleotides matching TRBD1. The CDR3 DNA reads as TGTGCCAGCAGCTCCCATCGGCAGGGGGCGGATGGAAACACCATATATTTT. This encodes CASSSHRQGADGNTIYF.